The source of this T cell receptor (beta chain) is a study of T cell responses to AZD1222 COVID-19 vaccine. Clones were read by immunoSEQ multiplex PCR, and TCRdb kept only the in-frame ones, dropping some. This sample has more than 150,000 clones; approximately 90% occur once, and the top ten carry 25% to 30%. The receptor was isolated from an adult who received the AZD1222 COVID-19 vaccine. Sample: peripheral blood, taken 28 days after the second AZD1222 dose.

The CDR3 DNA reads as TGTGCCAGCAGCATTACAGGGGGCTCCTACAATGAGCAGTTCTTC. Encoded protein: CASSITGGSYNEQFF. The chain employs TRBV11-2 and TRBJ2-1, with 8 nucleotides matching TRBD1. The germline V gene encodes CDR1 SGHAT and CDR2 FQNNGV. V trimming: 5 bases; J trimming: 0 bases; junction bases outside the gene matches: 3. The length of the CDR3 is 15 residues.